The rows below give T cell receptor beta chains drawn from one sample of a study of shared clonotypes between healthy human individuals. Some clones are missing from TCRdb's copy, which holds only in-frame ones; the method was immunoSEQ multiplex PCR. Here the sample spans about half a million clones, approximately 82% being singletons. The sequenced sample consisted of PBMCs. All receptors come from a woman aged 35 to 49 in good health. Some clones in this sample may be carry-over from other donors' samples. The CDR3 runs from the conserved cysteine through the conserved F or W. A D gene is named only where the DNA matches it firmly. For some rows the clone size is stated as once, few or many, or as a class when expanded; others skip it.

>TRBV19|-|TRBJ2-3|-|15
CASRNWGGWTDTQYF
TGTGCCAGTCGCAATTGGGGGGGCTGGACAGATACGCAGTATTTT
>TRBV7-3|-|TRBJ2-7|-|15
CASSLAGGDSYEQYF
TGTGCCAGCAGCTTAGCAGGGGGGGACTCCTACGAGCAGTACTTC
>TRBV30|-|TRBJ2-3|TRBD2|18
CAWKGASGRSAGTDTQYF
TGTGCCTGGAAAGGGGCTAGCGGGAGATCAGCAGGCACAGATACGCAGTATTTT
>TRBV2|-|TRBJ2-1|-|17
CASSSYAWGASYNEQFF
TGTGCCAGCAGTTCATACGCTTGGGGGGCGTCCTACAATGAGCAGTTCTTC
>TRBV19|-|TRBJ2-6|-|18
CASSTWTDLSSGANVLTF
TGTGCCAGTAGTACTTGGACCGATTTAAGCTCTGGGGCCAACGTCCTGACTTTC
>TRBV5-1|-|TRBJ2-3|-|14
CASKLTGFTDTQYF
TGCGCCAGCAAGTTAACCGGGTTCACAGATACGCAGTATTTT
>TRBV5-1|once|TRBJ1-1|-|15
CASSLSGYGNTEAFF
TGCGCCAGCAGCTTGTCAGGGTACGGGAACACTGAAGCTTTCTTT
>TRBV7-6|-|TRBJ2-1|-|11
CASSLGHEQFF
TGTGCCAGCAGCTTAGGTCATGAGCAGTTCTTC
>TRBV2|few|TRBJ2-3|-|11
CASSPDHTQYF
TGTGCCAGCAGTCCAGATCATACGCAGTATTTT
>TRBV7-9|-|TRBJ1-4|-|16
CASSPSRAGYNEKLFF
TGTGCCAGCAGCCCCTCCCGGGCGGGCTACAATGAAAAACTGTTTTTT
>TRBV19|-|TRBJ1-5|-|13
CASSPSVDQPQHF
TGTGCCAGTAGTCCCTCGGTGGATCAGCCCCAGCATTTT